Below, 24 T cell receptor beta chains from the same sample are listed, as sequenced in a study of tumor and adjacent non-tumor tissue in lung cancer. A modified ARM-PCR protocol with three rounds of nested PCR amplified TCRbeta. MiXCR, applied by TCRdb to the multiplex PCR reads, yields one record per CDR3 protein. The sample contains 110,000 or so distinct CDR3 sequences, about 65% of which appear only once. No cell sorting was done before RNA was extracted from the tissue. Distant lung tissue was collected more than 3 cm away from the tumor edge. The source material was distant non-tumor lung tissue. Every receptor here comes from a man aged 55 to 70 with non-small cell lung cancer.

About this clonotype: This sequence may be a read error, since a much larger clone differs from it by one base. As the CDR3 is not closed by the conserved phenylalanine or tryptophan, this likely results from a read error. In DNA, the CDR3 is TGTGCCAGCAGGCCGGGGGGGCCCGGGGAGCTGTTTATT. Amino acid sequence: CASRPGGPGELFI. The chain couples TRBV12-3 or TRBV12-4 to TRBJ2-2, with 8 positions matching TRBD2. The J segment lost 6 bases and the V segment lost 6 bases, leaving 3 bases of the junction unmatched. This CDR3 has 13 residues.

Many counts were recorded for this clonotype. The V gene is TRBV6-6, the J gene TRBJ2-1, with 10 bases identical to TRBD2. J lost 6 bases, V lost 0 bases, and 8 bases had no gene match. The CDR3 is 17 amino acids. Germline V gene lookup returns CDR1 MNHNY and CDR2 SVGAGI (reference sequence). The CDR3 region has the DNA TGTGCCAGCAGTTACTCTCCACTAGCGGGAATCCCCAATGAGCAGTTCTTC. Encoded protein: CASSYSPLAGIPNEQFF.

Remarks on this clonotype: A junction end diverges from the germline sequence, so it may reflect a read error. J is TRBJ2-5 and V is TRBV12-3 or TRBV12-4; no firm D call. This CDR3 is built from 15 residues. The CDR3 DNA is TGTGCCAGCAGTTTAGGGGTAGGGAACCGAGAGACCCGGTACTTC. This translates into CASSLGVGNRETRYF.

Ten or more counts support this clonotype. The CDR3 DNA reads TGTGCCAGCGCAAACTACGAGCAGTACTTC. Protein sequence: CASANYEQYF. The gene calls are TRBV6-6 and TRBJ2-7; no reliable D call. From germline, CDR1 is MNHNY and CDR2 SVGAGI (reference sequence). Trimming removed 8 bases at V and 3 bases at J, with 5 bases between. This CDR3 region has 10 residues.

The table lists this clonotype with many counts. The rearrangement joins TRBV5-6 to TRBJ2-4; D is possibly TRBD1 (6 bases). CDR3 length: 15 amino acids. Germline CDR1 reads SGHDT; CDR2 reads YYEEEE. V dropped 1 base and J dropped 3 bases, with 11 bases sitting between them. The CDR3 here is CASSLLGAGKNIQYF. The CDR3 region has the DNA TGTGCCAGCAGCTTGTTGGGGGCGGGCAAAAACATTCAGTACTTC.

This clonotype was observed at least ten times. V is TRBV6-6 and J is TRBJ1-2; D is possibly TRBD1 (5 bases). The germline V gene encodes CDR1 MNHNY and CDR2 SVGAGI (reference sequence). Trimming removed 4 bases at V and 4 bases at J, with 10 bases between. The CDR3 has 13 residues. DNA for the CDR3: TGTGCCAGCAGTTCCGGGGACCGCTATGGCTACACCTTC. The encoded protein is CASSSGDRYGYTF.

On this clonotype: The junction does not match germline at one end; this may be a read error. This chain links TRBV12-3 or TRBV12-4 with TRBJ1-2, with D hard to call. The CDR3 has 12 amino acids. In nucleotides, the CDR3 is TGTGCCAACAGTTTCATCACCTATGGCTACACGTTC. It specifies CANSFITYGYTF.

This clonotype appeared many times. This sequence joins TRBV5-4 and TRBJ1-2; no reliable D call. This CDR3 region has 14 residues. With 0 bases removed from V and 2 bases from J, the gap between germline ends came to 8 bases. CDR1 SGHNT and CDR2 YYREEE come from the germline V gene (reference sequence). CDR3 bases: TGTGCCAGCAGCTTGGAAGGCAGCAACTATGGCTACACCTTC. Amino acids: CASSLEGSNYGYTF. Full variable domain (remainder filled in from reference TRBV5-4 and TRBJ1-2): ETGVTQSPTHLIKTRGQQVTLRCSSQSGHNTVSWYQQALGQGPQFIFQYYREEENGRGNFPPRFSGLQFPNYSSELNVNALELDDSALYLCASSLEGSNYGYTFGSGTRLTVV.

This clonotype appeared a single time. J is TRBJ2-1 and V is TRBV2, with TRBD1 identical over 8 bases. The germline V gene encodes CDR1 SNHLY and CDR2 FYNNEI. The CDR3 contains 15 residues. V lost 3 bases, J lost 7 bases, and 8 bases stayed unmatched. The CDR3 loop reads CASSEVRGRGNEQFF. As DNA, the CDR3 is TGTGCCAGCAGTGAGGTCAGGGGGCGGGGTAATGAGCAGTTCTTC.

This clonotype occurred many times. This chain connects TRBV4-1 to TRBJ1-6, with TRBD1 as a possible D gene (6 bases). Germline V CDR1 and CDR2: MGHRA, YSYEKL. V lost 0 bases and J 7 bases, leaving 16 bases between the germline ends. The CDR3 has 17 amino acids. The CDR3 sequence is CASSQELRPTGNSPLHF. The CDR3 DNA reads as TGCGCCAGCAGCCAAGAACTAAGACCAACAGGGAATTCACCCCTCCACTTT.

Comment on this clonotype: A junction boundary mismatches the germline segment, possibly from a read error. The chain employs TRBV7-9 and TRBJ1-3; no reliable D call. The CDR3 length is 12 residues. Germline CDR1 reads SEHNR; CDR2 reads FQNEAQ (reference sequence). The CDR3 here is CARSSDGNTIYF. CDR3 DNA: TGTGCCAGGAGCTCGGATGGAAACACCATATATTTT.

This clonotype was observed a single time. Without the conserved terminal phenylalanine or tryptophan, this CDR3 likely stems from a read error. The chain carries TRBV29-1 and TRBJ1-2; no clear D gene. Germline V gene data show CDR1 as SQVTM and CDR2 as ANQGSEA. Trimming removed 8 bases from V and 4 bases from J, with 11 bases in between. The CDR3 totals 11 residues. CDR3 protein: CSMEGVYGYTL. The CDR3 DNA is TGCAGCATGGAAGGCGTCTATGGCTACACCTTA.

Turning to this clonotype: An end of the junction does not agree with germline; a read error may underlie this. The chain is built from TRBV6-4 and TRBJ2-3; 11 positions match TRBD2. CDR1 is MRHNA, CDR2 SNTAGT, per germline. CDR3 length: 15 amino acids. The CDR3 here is CASSPTSGNPDTQYF. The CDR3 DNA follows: TGTGCCAGCAGTCCGACTAGCGGGAATCCAGATACGCAGTATTTC.

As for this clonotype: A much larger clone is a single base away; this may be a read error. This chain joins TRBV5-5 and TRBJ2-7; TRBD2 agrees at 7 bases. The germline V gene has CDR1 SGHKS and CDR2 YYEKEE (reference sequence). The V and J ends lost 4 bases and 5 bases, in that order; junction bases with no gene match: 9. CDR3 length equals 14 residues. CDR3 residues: CASSPGGGRDEQYF. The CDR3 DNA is TGTGCCAGCAGCCCGGGCGGGGGTCGGGACGAGCAGTACTTC.

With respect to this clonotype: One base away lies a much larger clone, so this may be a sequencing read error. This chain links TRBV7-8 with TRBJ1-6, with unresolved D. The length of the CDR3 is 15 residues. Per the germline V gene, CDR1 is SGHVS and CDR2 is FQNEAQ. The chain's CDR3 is CSSSPTPLQISPLHF. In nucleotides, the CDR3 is TGTTCCAGCAGCCCCACCCCCTTACAAATTTCACCCCTCCACTTT.

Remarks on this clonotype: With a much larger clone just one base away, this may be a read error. The CDR3 spells CSARVPGGKYQPQHF. The CDR3 region has the DNA TGCAGTGCTAGAGTGCCAGGGGGAAAATATCAGCCCCAGCATTTT. The J gene is TRBJ1-5, the V gene TRBV20-1; TRBD1 matches 7 bases. The germline V gene has CDR1 DFQATT and CDR2 SNEGSKA (reference sequence). After removal of 1 base from V and 5 bases from J, the junction contained 8 bases not matched to a gene. The CDR3 extends over 15 amino acids.

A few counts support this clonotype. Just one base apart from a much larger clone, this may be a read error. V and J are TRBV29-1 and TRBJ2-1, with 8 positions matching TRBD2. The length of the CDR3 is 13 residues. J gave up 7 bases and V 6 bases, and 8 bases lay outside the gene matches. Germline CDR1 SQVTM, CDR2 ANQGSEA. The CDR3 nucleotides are TGCAGCGTCAGGGAAGCGGGAGTGAATGAGCAGTTCTTC. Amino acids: CSVREAGVNEQFF.

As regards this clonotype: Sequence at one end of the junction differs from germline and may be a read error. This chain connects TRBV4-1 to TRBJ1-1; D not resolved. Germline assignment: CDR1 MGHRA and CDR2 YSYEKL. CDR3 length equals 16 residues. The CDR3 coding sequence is TGCGCCAGCAGACGATCGGCCCCGGGTTCGAACACTGAAGCCTTCTTT. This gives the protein CASRRSAPGSNTEAFF.

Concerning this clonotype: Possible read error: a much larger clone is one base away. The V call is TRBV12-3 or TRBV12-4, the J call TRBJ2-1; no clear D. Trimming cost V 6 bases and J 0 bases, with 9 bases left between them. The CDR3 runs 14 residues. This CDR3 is CASSSQSSYNEQFF. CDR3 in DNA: TGTGCCAGCAGCTCCCAGAGCTCCTACAATGAGCAGTTCTTC.

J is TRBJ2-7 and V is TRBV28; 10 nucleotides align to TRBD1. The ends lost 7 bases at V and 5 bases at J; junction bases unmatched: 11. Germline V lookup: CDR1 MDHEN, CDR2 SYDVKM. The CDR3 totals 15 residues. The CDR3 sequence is CASNQSGTGDHEQYF. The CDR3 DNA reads TGTGCCAGCAATCAATCCGGGACAGGGGACCACGAGCAGTACTTC.

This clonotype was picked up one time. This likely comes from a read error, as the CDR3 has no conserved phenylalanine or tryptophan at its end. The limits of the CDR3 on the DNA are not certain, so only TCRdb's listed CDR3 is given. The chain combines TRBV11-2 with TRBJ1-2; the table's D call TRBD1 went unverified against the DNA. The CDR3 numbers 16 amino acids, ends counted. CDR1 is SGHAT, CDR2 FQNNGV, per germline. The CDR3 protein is CASSLDLGAKVGGYIL.

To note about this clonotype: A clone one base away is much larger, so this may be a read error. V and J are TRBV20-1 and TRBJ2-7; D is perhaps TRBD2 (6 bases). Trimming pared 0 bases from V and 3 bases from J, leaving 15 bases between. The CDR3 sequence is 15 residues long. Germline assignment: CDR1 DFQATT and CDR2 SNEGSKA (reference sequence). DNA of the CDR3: TGCAGTGCTAGAGATCTAGCGAGAGACATCTACGAGCAGTACTTC. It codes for CSARDLARDIYEQYF.

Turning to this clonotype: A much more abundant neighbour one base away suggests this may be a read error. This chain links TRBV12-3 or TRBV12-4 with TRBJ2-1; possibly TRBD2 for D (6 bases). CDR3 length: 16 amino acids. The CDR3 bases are TGTGGCAGCAGTTTGGGGTGGGGGGTGTGGGACAATGAGCAGTTCTTC. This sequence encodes CGSSLGWGVWDNEQFF.

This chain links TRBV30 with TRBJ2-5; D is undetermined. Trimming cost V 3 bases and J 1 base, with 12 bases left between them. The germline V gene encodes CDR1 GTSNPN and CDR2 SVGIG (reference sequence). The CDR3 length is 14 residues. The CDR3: CAWSLSRIQETQYF. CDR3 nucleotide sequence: TGTGCCTGGAGCCTCTCAAGAATCCAAGAGACCCAGTACTTC.